These 4 T cell receptor beta chains were sequenced from one sample in a study of lymphopenia after photon versus proton radiotherapy. Generated by immunoSEQ multiplex PCR, the TCRdb table keeps only in-frame clones and is missing some. In the table there are approximately 170,000 clones, around nine tenths of which are singletons. The sequencing used peripheral blood, collected from a patient treated with photon-based radiotherapy. These TCRs come from a man aged 45 to 65 with gastric cancer.

This chain connects TRBV7-9 to TRBJ2-1; TRBD1 is a possible D gene (7 bases). The CDR3 totals 14 residues. CDR1 is SEHNR, CDR2 FQNEAQ, per germline (reference sequence). Deletions cut 2 bases from V and 8 bases from J, with 13 bases between. The CDR3 here is CASSLTGGTDEQFF. The DNA of the CDR3 is TGTGCCAGCAGCTTAACTGGGGGGACAGATGAGCAGTTCTTC.

V is TRBV12-1 and J is TRBJ2-7; the table assigns TRBD2, which was not confirmed against the DNA. TRBV12-1 is marked as a pseudogene. The CDR3 covers 15 residues. CDR3 region: CASSLGRLAGGEQYF. The CDR3 nucleotides read TGTGCCAGCAGCTTGGGGCGATTAGCGGGAGGCGAGCAGTACTTC.

The CDR3 nucleotides are TGTGCCAGTAGTATAGGGACTTACCAAGAGACCCAGTACTTC. Its translation: CASSIGTYQETQYF. The chain employs TRBV19 and TRBJ2-5; possibly TRBD2 for D (5 bases). Looked up from germline, CDR1 is LNHDA and CDR2 is SQIVND (reference sequence). V dropped 1 base and J dropped 0 bases, with 6 bases sitting between them. The CDR3 spans 14 residues.

The chain joins TRBV6-5 to TRBJ1-2; D may be TRBD1 (5 bases). There are 11 residues in the CDR3. Deletions cut 8 bases from V and 8 bases from J, with 12 bases between. CDR1 and CDR2 from the germline V gene are MNHEY and SVGAGI. CDR3 amino acids: CASGGLYGYTF. The CDR3 DNA reads TGTGCCAGCGGGGGACTCTACGGCTACACCTTC.